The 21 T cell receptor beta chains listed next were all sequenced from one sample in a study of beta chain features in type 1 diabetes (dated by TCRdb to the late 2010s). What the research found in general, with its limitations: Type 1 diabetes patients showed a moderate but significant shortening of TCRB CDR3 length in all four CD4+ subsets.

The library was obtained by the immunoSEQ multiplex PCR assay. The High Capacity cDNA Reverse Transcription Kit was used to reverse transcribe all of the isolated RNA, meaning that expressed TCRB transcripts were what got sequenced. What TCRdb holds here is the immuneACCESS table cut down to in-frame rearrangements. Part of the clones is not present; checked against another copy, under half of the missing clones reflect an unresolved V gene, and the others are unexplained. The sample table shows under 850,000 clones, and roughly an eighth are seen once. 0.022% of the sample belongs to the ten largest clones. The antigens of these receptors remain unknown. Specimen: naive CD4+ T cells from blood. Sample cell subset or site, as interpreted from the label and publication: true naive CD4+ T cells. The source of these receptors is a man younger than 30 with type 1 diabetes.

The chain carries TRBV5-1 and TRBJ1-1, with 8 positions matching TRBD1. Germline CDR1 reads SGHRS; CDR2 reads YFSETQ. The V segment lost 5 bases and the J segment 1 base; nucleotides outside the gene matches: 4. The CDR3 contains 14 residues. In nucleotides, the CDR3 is TGCGCCAGCAGGGTCGACAGGGGGAACACTGAAGCTTTCTTT. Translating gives CASRVDRGNTEAFF.

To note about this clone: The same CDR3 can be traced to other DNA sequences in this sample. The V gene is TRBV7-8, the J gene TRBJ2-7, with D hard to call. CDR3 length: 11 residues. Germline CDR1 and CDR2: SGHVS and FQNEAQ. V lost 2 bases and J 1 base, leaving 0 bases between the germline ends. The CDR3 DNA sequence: TGTGCCAGCAGCTTATCCTACGAGCAGTACTTC. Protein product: CASSLSYEQYF.

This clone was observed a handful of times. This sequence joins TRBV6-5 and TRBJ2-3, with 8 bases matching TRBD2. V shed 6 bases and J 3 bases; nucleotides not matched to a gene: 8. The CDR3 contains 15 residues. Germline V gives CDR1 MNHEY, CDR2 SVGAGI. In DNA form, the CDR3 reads TGTGCCAGCAGCCCTTTAGCGGGGCATACAGATACGCAGTATTTT. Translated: CASSPLAGHTDTQYF.

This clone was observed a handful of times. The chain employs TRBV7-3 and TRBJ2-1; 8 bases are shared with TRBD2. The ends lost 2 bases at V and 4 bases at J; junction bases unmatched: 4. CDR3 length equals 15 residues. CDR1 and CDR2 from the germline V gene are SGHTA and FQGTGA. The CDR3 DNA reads TGTGCCAGCAGCTTATCTGCGGGGGGATACAATGAGCAGTTCTTC. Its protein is CASSLSAGGYNEQFF.

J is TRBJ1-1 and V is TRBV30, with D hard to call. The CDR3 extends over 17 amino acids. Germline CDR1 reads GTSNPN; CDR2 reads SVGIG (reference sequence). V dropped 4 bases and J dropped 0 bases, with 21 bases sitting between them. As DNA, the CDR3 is TGTGCCTGGAATTCCGCGAGGGTCCAACCTATGAACACTGAAGCTTTCTTT. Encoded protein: CAWNSARVQPMNTEAFF.

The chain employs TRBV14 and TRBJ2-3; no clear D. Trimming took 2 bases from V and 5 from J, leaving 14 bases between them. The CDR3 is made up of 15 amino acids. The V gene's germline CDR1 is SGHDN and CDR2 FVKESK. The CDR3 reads CASSQYLQLRDTQYF. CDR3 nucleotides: TGTGCCAGCAGCCAATATTTACAGCTCCGAGATACGCAGTATTTT. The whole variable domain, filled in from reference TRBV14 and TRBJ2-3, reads EAGVTQFPSHSVIEKGQTVTLRCDPISGHDNLYWYRRVMGKEIKFLLHFVKESKQDESGMPNNRFLAERTGGTYSTLKVQPAELEDSGVYFCASSQYLQLRDTQYFGPGTRLTVL.

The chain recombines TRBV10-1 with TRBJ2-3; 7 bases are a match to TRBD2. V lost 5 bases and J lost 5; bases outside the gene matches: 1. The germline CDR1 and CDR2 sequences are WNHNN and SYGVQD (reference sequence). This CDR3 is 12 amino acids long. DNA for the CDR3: TGCGCCAGCAGTACTAGCGAAGATACGCAGTATTTT. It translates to CASSTSEDTQYF.

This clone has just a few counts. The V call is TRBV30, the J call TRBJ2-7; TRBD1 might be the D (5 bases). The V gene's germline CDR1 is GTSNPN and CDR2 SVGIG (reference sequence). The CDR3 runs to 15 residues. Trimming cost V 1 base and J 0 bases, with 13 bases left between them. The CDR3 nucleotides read TGTGCCTGGAGTGGGGGCTCTTACAGCTCCTACGAGCAGTACTTC. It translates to CAWSGGSYSSYEQYF.

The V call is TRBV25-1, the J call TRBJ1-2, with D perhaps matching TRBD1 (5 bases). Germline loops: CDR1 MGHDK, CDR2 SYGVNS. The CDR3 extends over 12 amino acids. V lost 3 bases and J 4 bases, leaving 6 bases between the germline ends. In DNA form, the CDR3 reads TGTGCCAGCAGTGAGGGGACCTATGGCTACACCTTC. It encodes CASSEGTYGYTF.

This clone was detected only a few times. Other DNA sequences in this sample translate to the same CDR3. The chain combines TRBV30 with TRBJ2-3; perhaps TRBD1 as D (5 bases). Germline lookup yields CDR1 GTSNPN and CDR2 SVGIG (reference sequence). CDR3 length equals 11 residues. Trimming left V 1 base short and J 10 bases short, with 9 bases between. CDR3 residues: CAWSEQEPQYF. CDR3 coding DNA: TGTGCCTGGAGTGAACAGGAGCCGCAGTATTTT.

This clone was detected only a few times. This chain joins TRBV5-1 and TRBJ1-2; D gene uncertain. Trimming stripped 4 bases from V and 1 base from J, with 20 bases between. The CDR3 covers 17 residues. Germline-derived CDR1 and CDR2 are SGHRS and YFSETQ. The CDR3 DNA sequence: TGCGCCAGCAGCGCAACTTTGACGGGAAACGATAACTATGGCTACACCTTC. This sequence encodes CASSATLTGNDNYGYTF.

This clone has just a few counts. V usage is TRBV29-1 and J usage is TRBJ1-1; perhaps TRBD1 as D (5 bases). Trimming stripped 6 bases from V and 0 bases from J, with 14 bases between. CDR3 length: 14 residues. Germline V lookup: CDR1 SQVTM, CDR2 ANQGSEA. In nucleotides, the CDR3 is TGCAGCGTCCCGAGGGACGTCATGAACACTGAAGCTTTCTTT. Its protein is CSVPRDVMNTEAFF. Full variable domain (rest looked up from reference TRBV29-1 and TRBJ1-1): SAVISQKPSRDICQRGTSLTIQCQVDSQVTMMFWYRQQPGQSLTLIATANQGSEATYESGFVIDKFPISRPNLTFSTLTVSNMSPEDSSIYLCSVPRDVMNTEAFFGQGTRLTVV.

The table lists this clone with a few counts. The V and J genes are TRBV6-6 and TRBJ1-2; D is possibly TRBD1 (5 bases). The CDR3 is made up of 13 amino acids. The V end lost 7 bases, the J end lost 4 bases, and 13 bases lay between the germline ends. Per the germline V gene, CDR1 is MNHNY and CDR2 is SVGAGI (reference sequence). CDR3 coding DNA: TGTGCCAGCATCGATGACAGACTCTATGGCTACACCTTC. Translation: CASIDDRLYGYTF.

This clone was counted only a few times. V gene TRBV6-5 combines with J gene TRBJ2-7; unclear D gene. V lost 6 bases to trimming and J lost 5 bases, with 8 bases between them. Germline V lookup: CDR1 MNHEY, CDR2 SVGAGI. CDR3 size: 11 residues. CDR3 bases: TGTGCCAGCAGGCGTGCTAACGAGCAGTACTTC. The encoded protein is CASRRANEQYF.

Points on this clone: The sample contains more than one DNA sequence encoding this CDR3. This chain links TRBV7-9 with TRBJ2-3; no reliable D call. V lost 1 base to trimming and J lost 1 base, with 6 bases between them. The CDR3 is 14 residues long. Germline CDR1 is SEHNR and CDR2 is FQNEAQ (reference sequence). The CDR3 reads CASSLVPGTDTQYF. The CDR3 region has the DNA TGTGCCAGCAGCTTAGTTCCTGGCACAGATACGCAGTATTTT.

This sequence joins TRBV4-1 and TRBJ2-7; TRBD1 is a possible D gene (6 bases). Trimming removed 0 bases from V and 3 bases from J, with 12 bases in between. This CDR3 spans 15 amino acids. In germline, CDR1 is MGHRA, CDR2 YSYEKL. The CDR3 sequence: CASSQDRQGNYEQYF. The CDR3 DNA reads TGCGCCAGCAGCCAAGATCGGCAGGGGAACTACGAGCAGTACTTC.

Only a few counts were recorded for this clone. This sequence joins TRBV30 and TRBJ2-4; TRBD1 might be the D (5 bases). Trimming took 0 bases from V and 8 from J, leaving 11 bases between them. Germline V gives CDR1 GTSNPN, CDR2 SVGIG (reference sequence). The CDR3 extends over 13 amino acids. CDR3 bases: TGTGCCTGGAGTGTCAACGAAGGGGACATTCAGTACTTC. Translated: CAWSVNEGDIQYF.

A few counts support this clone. CDR3 amino acids: CASSYSGEAAYGYTF. CDR3 bases: TGTGCCAGCAGTTACTCGGGGGAGGCGGCCTATGGCTACACCTTC. The rearrangement links TRBV6-5 to TRBJ1-2, with D possibly being TRBD1 (5 bases). The V end lost 0 bases, the J end lost 4 bases, and 12 bases lay between the germline ends. The CDR3 loop spans 15 amino acids. CDR1 is MNHEY, CDR2 SVGAGI, per germline.

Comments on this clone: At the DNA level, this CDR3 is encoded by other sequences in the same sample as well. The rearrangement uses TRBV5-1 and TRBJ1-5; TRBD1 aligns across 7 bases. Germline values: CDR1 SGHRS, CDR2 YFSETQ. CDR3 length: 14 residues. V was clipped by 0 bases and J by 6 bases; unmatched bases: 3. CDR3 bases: TGCGCCAGCAGCTTGGGGACAGGCGGTCAGCCCCAGCATTTT. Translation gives CASSLGTGGQPQHF.

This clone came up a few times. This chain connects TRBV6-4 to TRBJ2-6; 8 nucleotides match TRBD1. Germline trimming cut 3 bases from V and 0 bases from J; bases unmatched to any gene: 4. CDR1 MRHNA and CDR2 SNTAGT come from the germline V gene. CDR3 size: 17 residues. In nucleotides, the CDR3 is TGTGCCAGCAGTGAGGGGACAGGTTTCTCTGGGGCCAACGTCCTGACTTTC. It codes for CASSEGTGFSGANVLTF.

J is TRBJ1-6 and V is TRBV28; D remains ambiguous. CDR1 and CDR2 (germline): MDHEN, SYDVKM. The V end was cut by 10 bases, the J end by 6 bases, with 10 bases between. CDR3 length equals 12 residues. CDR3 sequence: CATRGPNSPLHF. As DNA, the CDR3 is TGTGCCACCCGGGGTCCTAATTCACCCCTCCACTTT.